This T cell receptor beta chain was sequenced in a study of metastatic and nonmetastatic thyroid tumors. Broader study findings: In blood and tumor, TCR beta diversity was reportedly significantly higher in malignant thyroid tumors than in benign nodules.

Patients were all untreated before their thyroid surgery. Authors' analysis steps: A papillary thyroid cancer distant-metastasis classifier was built from CDR3 differences across clinicopathological groups. With MiXCR, TCRdb called clones anew from the PCR reads. TCRdb, rather than the study authors, made the V and J calls. The profile shows tens of thousands of clones, less than 25% of them singletons. Germline V gives CDR1 KGHSY, CDR2 FQNENV. The CDR3 sequence is 14 residues long. V lost 0 bases, J lost 1 base, and 6 bases lay in between. This clone was detected ten times or more. The antigen remains undetermined.

Sequenced: blood. This chain uses TRBV16 with TRBJ2-5; tentatively, D is TRBD2 (6 bases). This clonotype was obtained from a female donor with papillary thyroid cancer or a benign thyroid nodule (not recorded which). Some clones in this sample may be carry-over from other donors' samples. The CDR3 nucleotides are TGTGCCAGCAGCCAATCGGGGGGCCAAGAGACCCAGTACTTC. This codes for CASSQSGGQETQYF. Full variable domain (outside the CDR3, taken from reference TRBV16 and TRBJ2-5): GEEVAQTPKHLVRGEGQKAKLYCAPIKGHSYVFWYQQVLKNEFKFLISFQNENVFDETGMPKERFSAKCLPNSPCSLEIQATKLEDSAVYFCASSQSGGQETQYFGPGTRLLVL.